These 30 T cell receptor beta chains originate from one sample sequenced in a study of blood T cell repertoires in COVID-19. Using immunoSEQ multiplex PCR, the repertoire was profiled, and TCRdb retains in-frame clones only, with some absent. The sample consists of roughly 330,000 clones, 80% to 90% of them appearing once. The sample was peripheral blood. The receptor set was obtained from a woman in her forties or fifties with acute or convalescent COVID-19.

The chain combines TRBV5-1 with TRBJ2-3; tentatively, D is TRBD1 (5 bases). Germline CDR1 is SGHRS and CDR2 is YFSETQ. CDR3 length equals 19 residues. The V end lost 0 bases, the J end lost 0 bases, and 20 bases lay between the germline ends. CDR3 in DNA: TGCGCCAGCAGCTTGGACATTGGAATCACAGGCTTAAGCACAGATACGCAGTATTTT. Translation gives CASSLDIGITGLSTDTQYF.

This clone turned up a few times. V is TRBV7-9 and J is TRBJ2-3; 16 bases align to TRBD2. V dropped 5 bases and J dropped 6; count of bases not matched to a gene: 5. Germline V lookup: CDR1 SEHNR, CDR2 FQNEAQ (reference sequence). This CDR3 spans 16 amino acids. This chain's CDR3 is CASSPGTSGGADTQYF. The CDR3 DNA sequence: TGTGCCAGCAGCCCAGGGACTAGCGGGGGGGCGGATACGCAGTATTTT.

The chain employs TRBV28 and TRBJ1-6, with D hard to call. V lost 5 bases, J lost 3 bases, and 8 bases lay in between. The V gene's germline CDR1 is MDHEN and CDR2 SYDVKM. The CDR3 contains 14 residues. The CDR3 coding sequence is TGTGCCAGCAGTCCACACCACTATAATTCACCCCTCCACTTT. It is translated as CASSPHHYNSPLHF.

This clone was recorded once. The genes are TRBV4-3 and TRBJ2-7; no clear D gene. V shed 2 bases and J shed 3 bases, with 11 bases lying between them. CDR1 is LGHNA and CDR2 is YSLEER in the germline V gene. This CDR3 has 14 amino acids. CDR3 in amino acids: CASSQFTGFYEQYF. The DNA for the CDR3 is TGCGCCAGCAGCCAATTTACCGGGTTCTACGAGCAGTACTTC.

J is TRBJ2-7 and V is TRBV6-5; D uncertain. The CDR3 contains 15 residues. V was clipped by 5 bases and J by 2 bases, with 16 bases between them. Germline V gene data show CDR1 as MNHEY and CDR2 as SVGAGI. CDR3 in DNA: TGTGCCAGCAGTCCCTCCCTGCGGAGCCCCTACGAGCAGTACGTC. This sequence encodes CASSPSLRSPYEQYV.

The CDR3 region is CASSGTVNTEAFF. Here the CDR3 DNA reads TGTGCCAGCAGCGGTACAGTGAACACTGAAGCTTTCTTT. The chain has TRBV7-8 and TRBJ1-1; no firm D call. Germline CDR1 is SGHVS and CDR2 is FQNEAQ. The CDR3 covers 13 residues. Trimming took 5 bases from V and 0 from J, leaving 7 bases between them.

The chain uses TRBV25-1 and TRBJ1-6; 7 positions match TRBD1. Germline CDR1 is MGHDK and CDR2 is SYGVNS. V lost 4 bases to trimming and J lost 6 bases; unmatched junction nucleotides: 3. This CDR3 is 14 amino acids long. The CDR3: CASSATGTNSPLHF. The DNA for the CDR3 is TGTGCCAGCAGTGCGACAGGGACTAATTCACCCCTCCACTTT. The whole variable domain, filled in from reference TRBV25-1 and TRBJ1-6, reads EADIYQTPRYLVIGTGKKITLECSQTMGHDKMYWYQQDPGMELHLIHYSYGVNSTEKGDLSSESTVSRIRTEHFPLTLESARPSHTSQYLCASSATGTNSPLHFGNGTRLTVT.

This clone was detected a few times. The chain links TRBV19 to TRBJ2-7; 7 bases line up with TRBD1. Germline values: CDR1 LNHDA, CDR2 SQIVND (reference sequence). The V gene end was trimmed by 6 bases and the J gene end by 0 bases; junction bases not matched to a gene: 8. The CDR3 has 15 residues. The CDR3 DNA reads TGTGCCAGTAGCCGAGGGGGCTCCAGCTCCTACGAGCAGTACTTC. Translation gives CASSRGGSSSYEQYF.

CDR3 amino acids: CASSSVMTGGNNEQFF. The CDR3 DNA is TGTGCCAGCAGCTCAGTTATGACAGGGGGAAACAATGAGCAGTTCTTC. The chain links TRBV7-9 to TRBJ2-1, with 9 bases that match TRBD1. CDR1 and CDR2 (germline): SEHNR, FQNEAQ (reference sequence). Unmatched junction bases numbered 9, after V lost 4 bases and J lost 5 bases. The CDR3 loop spans 16 amino acids.

CDR3 sequence (DNA): TGTGCCAGCCATCTAGCGGGAGGGCCTATCTTCTTCGATGAGCAGTTCTTC. It is translated as CASHLAGGPIFFDEQFF. This chain connects TRBV5-6 to TRBJ2-1, with 12 bases aligning to TRBD2. Germline loops: CDR1 SGHDT, CDR2 YYEEEE. This CDR3 region has 17 residues. Trimming cost V 7 bases and J 8 bases; bases outside gene matches: 16.

The CDR3 protein is CASSLAGGGHYGYTF. The CDR3 DNA reads as TGTGCCAGCAGCTTGGCAGGGGGAGGACACTATGGCTACACCTTC. The chain joins TRBV5-4 to TRBJ1-2; the match to TRBD1 covers 7 bases. The CDR3 length is 15 residues. Germline CDR1 reads SGHNT; CDR2 reads YYREEE (reference sequence). The junction had 5 bases not matched to a gene; V was cut back by 0 bases and J by 3 bases.

The gene calls are TRBV10-3 and TRBJ2-7; a possible D gene is TRBD1 (5 bases). The CDR3 has 13 amino acids. Germline CDR1 ENHRY, CDR2 SYGVKD. Between the trimmed V and J ends, which lost 2 bases and 2 bases, there was a span of 7 bases. CDR3 protein: CAISEGQAYEQYF. The CDR3 DNA is TGTGCCATCAGTGAGGGACAAGCCTACGAGCAGTACTTC.

This clone was found once. The J gene is TRBJ2-6, the V gene TRBV6-2 or TRBV6-3; TRBD1 is a possible D gene (6 bases). The CDR3 spans 14 residues. Trimming took off 5 bases at V and 4 bases at J, with 9 bases between the two ends. Per germline, CDR1 MNHEY and CDR2 SVGEGT. CDR3 nucleotides: TGTGCCAGCAGTGCTAGGGGGGGGGCCAACGTCCTGACTTTC. It encodes CASSARGGANVLTF.

This rearrangement joins TRBV10-3 to TRBJ1-1, with 9 positions matching TRBD1. Germline loops: CDR1 ENHRY, CDR2 SYGVKD. The CDR3 is 13 residues long. The junction had 9 bases not matched to a gene; V was cut back by 11 bases and J by 5 bases. CDR3 in DNA: TGTGCCTCTAGGACAGGGGAGGAGACTGAAGCTTTCTTT. It codes for CASRTGEETEAFF.

J is TRBJ1-4 and V is TRBV5-1; 8 bases are a match to TRBD1. CDR3 length equals 15 residues. Germline V gives CDR1 SGHRS, CDR2 YFSETQ. V shed 1 base and J 5 bases; nucleotides not matched to a gene: 4. DNA of the CDR3: TGCGCCAGCAGCTTGATGGGACAGGAGAATGAAAAACTGTTTTTT. Translated: CASSLMGQENEKLFF.

Many counts were recorded for this clone. This chain joins TRBV5-1 and TRBJ2-3, with D perhaps matching TRBD2 (6 bases). This CDR3 is 14 amino acids long. V lost 3 bases, J lost 1 base, and 9 bases lay in between. Germline V gene lookup returns CDR1 SGHRS and CDR2 YFSETQ. CDR3 region: CASSSERGTDTQYF. DNA of the CDR3: TGCGCCAGCAGCTCGGAGCGGGGCACAGATACGCAGTATTTT.

This clone showed up just once. The chain combines TRBV5-6 with TRBJ2-7; TRBD2 aligns across 14 bases. Losses at the gene ends were 4 bases for V and 6 bases for J; bases not matched to a gene: 12. This CDR3 region has 17 residues. Germline CDR1 SGHDT, CDR2 YYEEEE. The CDR3 is CASSPRLAGGPWTEQYF. The CDR3 DNA is TGTGCCAGCAGCCCACGACTAGCGGGAGGGCCTTGGACCGAGCAGTACTTC.

DNA for the CDR3: TGTGCCAGCAGCGGCCGACAGGGTGACCAGACCCAGTACTTC. It codes for CASSGRQGDQTQYF. V gene TRBV7-2 combines with J gene TRBJ2-5; 7 nucleotides line up with TRBD1. Germline CDR1 SGHTA, CDR2 FQGNSA. CDR3 size: 14 residues. The ends lost 5 bases at V and 6 bases at J; junction bases unmatched: 9.

The chain links TRBV10-3 to TRBJ2-1; 7 positions match TRBD1. The junction had 5 bases not matched to a gene; V was cut back by 5 bases and J by 7 bases. The length of the CDR3 is 13 residues. CDR1 is ENHRY, CDR2 SYGVKD, per germline. The CDR3 reads CAISSTGANEQFF. CDR3 nucleotides: TGTGCCATCAGTTCTACAGGGGCTAATGAGCAGTTCTTC.

On this clone itself: The identical CDR3 is also encoded by other nucleotide sequences in the sample. V gene TRBV7-2 combines with J gene TRBJ2-5; a possible D gene is TRBD1 (7 bases). This CDR3 contains 15 residues. Germline V gene data show CDR1 as SGHTA and CDR2 as FQGNSA. With 0 bases removed from V and 3 bases from J, the gap between germline ends came to 11 bases. The CDR3 loop reads CASSLAGRGEETQYF. Written as DNA, the CDR3 is TGTGCCAGCAGCTTAGCGGGCAGGGGGGAAGAGACCCAGTACTTC.

This clone showed up just a few times. The rearrangement links TRBV7-2 to TRBJ1-6; 7 bases match TRBD1. CDR3 length equals 13 residues. The germline gives CDR1 SGHTA, CDR2 FQGNSA. With V trimmed by 5 bases and J by 8 bases, 3 bases remained unmatched. CDR3 sequence reads: CASSDDRDSPLHF. CDR3 nucleotide sequence: TGTGCCAGCAGCGACGACAGGGATTCACCCCTCCACTTT.

The CDR3 DNA reads as TGTGCCAGCAGTTTGACAGGGAGCTCCTACGAGCAGTACGTC. Its translation is CASSLTGSSYEQYV. The chain links TRBV5-7 to TRBJ2-7; 7 bases are a match to TRBD1. TRBV5-7 has ORF status, its function being uncertain. The J segment lost 0 bases and the V segment lost 5 bases, leaving 5 bases of the junction unmatched. The CDR3 contains 14 residues.

V and J are TRBV2 and TRBJ1-2; 7 bases are a match to TRBD1. CDR3 size: 15 residues. After removal of 7 bases from V and 4 bases from J, the junction contained 12 bases not matched to a gene. Germline V CDR1 and CDR2: SNHLY, FYNNEI. The CDR3 reads CASKERTGVIYGYTF. CDR3 nucleotide sequence: TGTGCCAGCAAGGAGCGGACAGGAGTAATCTATGGCTACACCTTC.

The chain is built from TRBV3-1 (or the pseudogene TRBV3-2) and TRBJ1-1, with D possibly matching TRBD1 (6 bases). The CDR3 spans 13 residues. The V gene's germline CDR1 is LGHDT and CDR2 YNNKEL (reference sequence). Trimming left V 7 bases short and J 5 bases short, with 14 bases between. CDR3 nucleotides: TGTGCCAGCACCCTCGGGACATCTACTGAAGCTTTCTTT. Its translation: CASTLGTSTEAFF.

The chain recombines TRBV30 with TRBJ1-2; D not resolved. The CDR3 contains 12 residues. CDR1 GTSNPN and CDR2 SVGIG come from the germline V gene (reference sequence). Trimming pared 0 bases from V and 8 bases from J, leaving 10 bases between. The CDR3 spells CAWSVIRGGYTF. The CDR3, as DNA: TGTGCCTGGAGTGTAATCCGCGGCGGCTACACCTTC.

On this clone itself: A junction end diverges from the germline sequence, so it may reflect a read error. In DNA, the CDR3 is TGTGCCAGCAGTTACCAGGAGACCCAGTACTTC. It is translated as CASSYQETQYF. The genes are TRBV11-2 and TRBJ2-5, with unresolved D. The CDR3 spans 11 residues. Looked up from germline, CDR1 is SGHAT and CDR2 is FQNNGV.

The chain is built from TRBV7-9 and TRBJ1-4; D is uncertain. Germline V gene sequence: CDR1 SEHNR, CDR2 FQNEAQ (reference sequence). Trimming took off 3 bases at V and 7 bases at J, with 15 bases between the two ends. CDR3 size: 15 residues. The CDR3 DNA reads TGTGCCAGCAGCTTGGGCGTGTTGGATAGTGAAAAACTGTTTTTT. Amino acid sequence: CASSLGVLDSEKLFF.

On this clone: Distinct nucleotide sequences in the sample also encode this CDR3. The rearrangement joins TRBV7-2 to TRBJ1-5; perhaps TRBD1 as D (6 bases). Trimming took off 4 bases at V and 2 bases at J, with 9 bases between the two ends. Germline V gene data show CDR1 as SGHTA and CDR2 as FQGNSA. This CDR3 has 14 residues. CDR3 DNA sequence: TGTGCCAGCAGCTCTCGACAGGGCAATCAGCCCCAGCATTTT. Protein: CASSSRQGNQPQHF. The variable domain in full, with the rest retrieved from reference TRBV7-2 and TRBJ1-5, is GAGVSQSPSNKVTEKGKDVELRCDPISGHTALYWYRQSLGQGLEFLIYFQGNSAPDKSGLPSDRFSAERTGGSVSTLTIQRTQQEDSAVYLCASSSRQGNQPQHFGDGTRLSIL.

This chain links TRBV12-3 or TRBV12-4 with TRBJ2-4; TRBD2 aligns across 7 bases. With 7 bases clipped from V and 6 bases from J, the junction kept 6 bases outside the gene matches. The CDR3 extends over 13 amino acids. The CDR3 spells CASTLGGGNIQYF. DNA for the CDR3: TGTGCCAGCACTTTGGGGGGGGGAAACATTCAGTACTTC.

The J gene is TRBJ1-1, the V gene TRBV19, with no clear D. CDR1 is LNHDA and CDR2 is SQIVND in the germline V gene (reference sequence). This CDR3 comprises 14 residues. V lost 2 bases to trimming and J lost 2 bases, with 9 bases between them. The CDR3 coding sequence is TGTGCCAGTAGTATATTGGGCAGCAACACTGAAGCTTTCTTT. Translation: CASSILGSNTEAFF.